This is a list of T cell receptor beta chains from one sample in a study of multiple sclerosis patients with progressive multifocal leukoencephalopathy. Assay used: immunoSEQ multiplex PCR; TCRdb lists only in-frame clones, some missing. The sample has some 27,000 clones, almost 90% seen once. The source material was PBMCs, sampled from a patient treated with natalizumab. These receptors were obtained from a human donor with multiple sclerosis. CDR3s include the opening cysteine and the closing phenylalanine or tryptophan. Fields, in order: D gene, J gene, V gene, CDR3 protein, CDR3 DNA. A D gene is named only where the DNA matches it firmly.

TRBD1 | TRBJ2-1 | TRBV10-1 | CASSWDSDNEQFF | TGCGCCAGCTCCTGGGACAGCGACAATGAGCAGTTCTTC
NA | TRBJ1-2 | TRBV10-2 | CASSGGGGYTF | TGCGCCAGCAGTGGAGGGGGTGGCTACACCTTC
TRBD2 | TRBJ2-1 | TRBV4-2 | CASSQLGLAGNEQFF | TGTGCCAGCAGCCAACTAGGACTAGCGGGGAATGAGCAGTTCTTC
NA | TRBJ2-6 | TRBV4-3 | CASSQDNTAGANVLTF | TGCGCCAGCAGCCAAGATAATACTGCTGGGGCCAACGTCCTGACTTTC
NA | TRBJ1-3 | TRBV2 | CASSVGNLGFSGNTIYF | TGTGCCAGCAGTGTAGGGAATCTGGGTTTTTCTGGAAACACCATATATTTT
TRBD1 | TRBJ1-2 | TRBV4-2 | CASSQDGTGIHGYTF | TGTGCCAGCAGCCAAGATGGGACAGGGATCCATGGCTACACCTTC
TRBD1 | TRBJ1-2 | TRBV19 | CASSTTGGAYYGYTF | TGTGCCAGTAGCACCACAGGGGGCGCCTACTATGGCTACACCTTC
NA | TRBJ1-1 | TRBV29-1 | CSVGGMVTEAFF | TGCAGCGTTGGGGGAATGGTCACTGAAGCTTTCTTT
TRBD1 | TRBJ1-4 | TRBV19 | CASSIGDRDPWEKLFF | TGTGCCAGTAGTATTGGGGACAGGGATCCTTGGGAAAAACTGTTTTTT
NA | TRBJ1-5 | TRBV7-2 | CASSQDIDQPQHF | TGTGCCAGCAGCCAGGACATCGATCAGCCCCAGCATTTT
NA | TRBJ1-3 | TRBV7-9 | CASSLTASGNTIYF | TGTGCCAGCAGCCTCACAGCTTCTGGAAACACCATATATTTT